This record looks at one T cell receptor beta chain sequence and its context. This entry comes from a study of long-term antiretroviral therapy in people with HIV. Run at survey level, the immunoSEQ assay was version v3.0. The data were produced by immunoSEQ multiplex PCR, yet TCRdb's version contains in-frame clones alone and is incomplete. The table records about 28,000 clones, roughly 84% of them present only once. Trimming left V 4 bases short and J 3 bases short, with 19 bases between. Germline V CDR1 and CDR2: SGHRS, YFSETQ. The CDR3 loop spans 17 amino acids. Sequencing used unsorted PBMCs, obtained 0.4 years after starting antiretroviral therapy. The chain carries TRBV5-1 and TRBJ2-2; D might be TRBD1 or TRBD2, each matching 5 bases. The sequence came from a man aged 18 to 29 with HIV. CDR3 loop: CASSPHGLGVDTGELFF. The CDR3 DNA reads as TGCGCCAGCAGCCCCCATGGGTTGGGGGTAGACACCGGGGAGCTGTTTTTT.